A single sample is the source of the 22 T cell receptor beta chains below, sequenced in a study of T-cell memory formation after mild COVID-19. TCRdb used MiXCR to reprocess the 5' RACE reads, holding one entry per CDR3 protein. The table lists under 450,000 distinct CDR3 sequences, 20% to 30% of them singletons, with around 13% in the top ten. Material: PBMCs or a T cell subset sorted from them (not recorded which). The receptor set was obtained from an adult woman who had mild COVID-19 (a few samples of this study predate the infection). Cell type and time point are not known.

The chain combines TRBV30 with TRBJ1-2; 10 nucleotides line up with TRBD1. Germline V lookup: CDR1 GTSNPN, CDR2 SVGIG (reference sequence). The CDR3 runs 15 residues. V shed 3 bases, J shed 5 bases, and the junction held 9 bases outside the gene matches. The CDR3 region is CAWRVIRDRGYGYTF. DNA of the CDR3: TGTGCCTGGAGGGTAATCCGGGACAGGGGATATGGCTACACCTTC.

The chain uses TRBV4-1 and TRBJ1-2, with 7 positions matching TRBD1. Unmatched junction bases numbered 5, after V lost 0 bases and J lost 1 base. Germline assignment: CDR1 MGHRA and CDR2 YSYEKL. The CDR3 is 16 amino acids. The CDR3 bases are TGCGCCAGCAGCCAAGATGGGGGACAGCTTAACTATGGCTACACCTTC. It translates to CASSQDGGQLNYGYTF.

This clonotype was observed a handful of times. Here the CDR3 DNA reads TGTGCCAGCAGTTTTGGGACCGGGTACAATGAGCAGTTCTTC. Translated, it gives CASSFGTGYNEQFF. The rearrangement uses TRBV12-3 or TRBV12-4 and TRBJ2-1, with D perhaps TRBD1 or TRBD2 (5 bases each). This CDR3 spans 14 amino acids. Trimming cost V 3 bases and J 4 bases, with 10 bases left between them.

The rearrangement links TRBV12-3 or TRBV12-4 to TRBJ2-3, with D possibly being TRBD1 or TRBD2 (6 bases each). The CDR3 has 18 residues. Trimming removed 5 bases from V and 3 bases from J, with 24 bases in between. CDR3 bases: TGTGCCAGCAGTCTTTTTGACAGGAGGGGGAGCAAGACAGATACGCAGTATTTT. Its protein is CASSLFDRRGSKTDTQYF.

The genes are TRBV7-8 and TRBJ2-1; D is unclear. V was pared by 4 bases and J by 7 bases, with 11 bases between. CDR1 SGHVS and CDR2 FQNEAQ come from the germline V gene. The CDR3 loop spans 13 amino acids. Here the CDR3 reads CASSSPFENEQFF. CDR3 coding DNA: TGTGCCAGCAGCTCCCCCTTCGAGAATGAGCAGTTCTTC. Supplemented by reference TRBV7-8 and TRBJ2-1, the full variable domain reads GAGVSQSPRYKVAKRGQDVALRCDPISGHVSLFWYQQALGQGPEFLTYFQNEAQLDKSGLPSDRFFAERPEGSVSTLKIQRTQQEDSAVYLCASSSPFENEQFFGPGTRLTVL.

This clonotype has more than one count but fewer than ten. This chain connects TRBV7-9 to TRBJ2-5; no reliable D call. The ends were cut back, 3 bases at V and 5 bases at J, with 10 bases in the middle. There are 13 residues in the CDR3. Germline CDR1 is SEHNR and CDR2 is FQNEAQ (reference sequence). The DNA for the CDR3 is TGTGCCAGCAGCTTGGATGGGGTCGAGACCCAGTACTTC. Translating gives CASSLDGVETQYF.

This chain joins TRBV5-1 and TRBJ1-1; no reliable D call. Trimming shortened V by 1 base and J by 5 bases, and 12 bases separated the two germline ends. The CDR3 loop spans 14 amino acids. Germline V CDR1 and CDR2: SGHRS, YFSETQ. This CDR3 is CASSLISESTEAFF. CDR3 coding DNA: TGCGCCAGCAGCTTGATATCAGAGAGTACTGAAGCTTTCTTT.

A few counts support this clonotype. This chain joins TRBV5-1 and TRBJ1-4; D gene ambiguous. Deletions cut 0 bases from V and 8 bases from J, with 8 bases between. The CDR3 runs to 13 residues. Germline-derived CDR1 and CDR2 are SGHRS and YFSETQ. The chain's CDR3 is CASSLVTGEKLFF. Written as DNA, the CDR3 is TGCGCCAGCAGCTTGGTCACGGGGGAAAAACTGTTTTTT.

This clonotype was observed once. This sequence joins TRBV20-1 and TRBJ2-6, with a weak D call TRBD1 (6 bases). This CDR3 comprises 19 residues. The ends were cut back, 6 bases at V and 0 bases at J, with 24 bases in the middle. CDR1 DFQATT and CDR2 SNEGSKA come from the germline V gene (reference sequence). The CDR3 bases are TGCAGTGCCCGACCACCCCGGGACACGACGTTCTCTGGGGCCAACGTCCTGACTTTC. It translates to CSARPPRDTTFSGANVLTF.

The sample holds a few counts of this clonotype. The rearrangement uses TRBV4-1 and TRBJ2-3; 10 nucleotides match TRBD1. Trimming removed 4 bases from V and 5 bases from J; junction bases left unmatched: 6. The CDR3 sequence is 15 residues long. Germline CDR1 reads MGHRA; CDR2 reads YSYEKL. As DNA, the CDR3 is TGCGCCAGCAGCCCGCTCGGGACAGGGGTAGATACGCAGTATTTT. Protein product: CASSPLGTGVDTQYF.

This clonotype was detected only a few times. The rearrangement joins TRBV6-8 to TRBJ2-4; 12 bases agree with TRBD2. Trimming removed 2 bases from V and 2 bases from J; junction bases left unmatched: 7. The CDR3 totals 18 residues. Per germline, CDR1 MNHGY and CDR2 SAAAGT. CDR3 in amino acids: CASSYPRTSGDSKNIQYF. The CDR3 nucleotides are TGTGCCAGCAGTTACCCGAGGACTAGCGGGGATTCCAAAAACATTCAGTACTTC.

DNA for the CDR3: TGTGCCAGCAGCTCTACCAGCCTCTTTTACGAGCAGTACTTC. Translation: CASSSTSLFYEQYF. The V and J genes are TRBV12-3 or TRBV12-4 and TRBJ2-7; D remains ambiguous. Trimming removed 6 bases at V and 4 bases at J, with 16 bases between. This CDR3 is 14 amino acids long.

The CDR3: CASSPPGFSYEQYF. As DNA, the CDR3 is TGTGCCAGCTCACCACCGGGTTTTTCCTACGAGCAGTACTTC. The gene calls are TRBV18 and TRBJ2-7; no firm D call. Germline V lookup: CDR1 KGHSH, CDR2 LQKENI. Trimming stripped 0 bases from V and 1 base from J, with 7 bases between. The CDR3 runs 14 residues. Variable domain in full (rest from reference TRBV18 and TRBJ2-7): NAGVMQNPRHLVRRRGQEARLRCSPMKGHSHVYWYRQLPEEGLKFMVYLQKENIIDESGMPKERFSAEFPKEGPSILRIQQVVRGDSAAYFCASSPPGFSYEQYFGPGTRLTVT.

The rearrangement uses TRBV12-3 or TRBV12-4 and TRBJ2-1; D may be TRBD2 (5 bases). The CDR3 consists of 12 residues. V was shortened by 11 bases and J by 7 bases, with 15 bases between the two germline ends. In DNA form, the CDR3 reads TGTGCCGGGAGTAGTAGTCTAAATGAGCAGTTCTTC. Its protein is CAGSSSLNEQFF.

J is TRBJ2-1 and V is TRBV21-1; whether TRBD1, the table's D call, matches the DNA was not checked. TRBV21-1 is marked as a pseudogene. The CDR3 is made up of 18 amino acids. The chain's CDR3 is CASSKGKTGRVTYNEQFF. CDR3 in DNA: TGTGCCAGCAGCAAGGGAAAAACGGGCAGGGTAACTTACAATGAGCAGTTCTTC.

The chain recombines TRBV12-3 or TRBV12-4 with TRBJ2-7, with a weak D call TRBD1 (6 bases). This CDR3 spans 13 amino acids. The germline V and J ends were trimmed by 8 bases and 2 bases, with 13 bases remaining between them. The CDR3 region is CASRTGFTYEQYF. DNA for the CDR3: TGTGCCAGCCGAACAGGGTTTACCTACGAGCAGTACTTC.

The rearrangement links TRBV12-3 or TRBV12-4 to TRBJ1-1, with D possibly matching TRBD1 (5 bases). The CDR3 is 13 residues long. Trimming pared 7 bases from V and 1 base from J, leaving 10 bases between. This CDR3 reads CASTGRANTEAFF. The CDR3, as DNA: TGTGCCAGCACGGGACGGGCGAACACTGAAGCTTTCTTT.

The J gene is TRBJ2-2, the V gene TRBV27, with TRBD2 matching 10 bases. Trimming cost V 4 bases and J 0 bases; bases outside gene matches: 8. The CDR3 is 18 residues long. Germline V gives CDR1 MNHEY, CDR2 SMNVEV (reference sequence). DNA of the CDR3: TGTGCCAGCAGTTGGCTAGGACTAGCGGTATCGAACACCGGGGAGCTGTTTTTT. Its translation: CASSWLGLAVSNTGELFF.

This clonotype turned up a few times. The chain couples TRBV7-8 to TRBJ2-7; no definite D call. Germline V gene lookup returns CDR1 SGHVS and CDR2 FQNEAQ. The CDR3 is made up of 13 amino acids. V was shortened by 2 bases and J by 4 bases, with 9 bases between the two germline ends. This chain's CDR3 is CASSLSFRYEQYF. CDR3 DNA sequence: TGTGCCAGCAGCTTAAGTTTCCGTTACGAGCAGTACTTC. Supplemented by reference TRBV7-8 and TRBJ2-7, the full variable domain reads GAGVSQSPRYKVAKRGQDVALRCDPISGHVSLFWYQQALGQGPEFLTYFQNEAQLDKSGLPSDRFFAERPEGSVSTLKIQRTQQEDSAVYLCASSLSFRYEQYFGPGTRLTVT.

The gene calls are TRBV7-9 and TRBJ1-6; D uncertain. Looked up from germline, CDR1 is SEHNR and CDR2 is FQNEAQ (reference sequence). CDR3 length equals 12 residues. V lost 4 bases and J lost 7, with 5 bases in between. The CDR3 nucleotides read TGTGCCAGCAGCTACGAGAATTCACCCCTCCACTTT. Its translation: CASSYENSPLHF.

This clonotype was observed once. CDR3 sequence reads: CASSRTWTGDYEQYF. CDR3 in DNA: TGTGCCAGCAGCCGAACGTGGACAGGGGACTACGAGCAGTACTTC. The V gene is TRBV4-2, the J gene TRBJ2-7; TRBD1 agrees at 9 bases. With 4 bases clipped from V and 3 bases from J, the junction kept 7 bases outside the gene matches. Germline loops: CDR1 LGHNA, CDR2 YNFKEQ. CDR3 length: 15 amino acids.

V is TRBV5-1 and J is TRBJ2-2; perhaps D is TRBD1 or TRBD2 (5 bases each). The CDR3 spans 15 residues. V was trimmed by 0 bases and J by 7 bases, leaving 13 bases between them. The germline V gene encodes CDR1 SGHRS and CDR2 YFSETQ. The CDR3: CASSLAQGSVGELFF. The CDR3 coding sequence is TGCGCCAGCAGCTTGGCCCAGGGTAGCGTCGGGGAGCTGTTTTTT.